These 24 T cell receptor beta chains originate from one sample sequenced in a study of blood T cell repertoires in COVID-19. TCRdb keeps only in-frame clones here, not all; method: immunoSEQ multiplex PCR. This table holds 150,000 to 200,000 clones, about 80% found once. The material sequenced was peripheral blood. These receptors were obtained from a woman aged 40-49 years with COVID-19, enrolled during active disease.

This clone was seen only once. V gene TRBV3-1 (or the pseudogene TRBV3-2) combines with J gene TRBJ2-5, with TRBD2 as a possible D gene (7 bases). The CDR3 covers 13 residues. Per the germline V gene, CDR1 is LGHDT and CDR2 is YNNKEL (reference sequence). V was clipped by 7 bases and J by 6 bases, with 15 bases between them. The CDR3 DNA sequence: TGTGCCAGCATCCCATCGGGGGGCCAGACCCAGTACTTC. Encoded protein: CASIPSGGQTQYF.

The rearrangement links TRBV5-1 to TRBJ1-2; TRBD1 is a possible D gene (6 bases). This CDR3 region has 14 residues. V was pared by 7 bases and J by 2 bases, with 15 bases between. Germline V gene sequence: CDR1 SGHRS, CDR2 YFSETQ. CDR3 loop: CASRPTGTNYGYTF. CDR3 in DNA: TGCGCCAGCCGACCGACAGGTACGAACTATGGCTACACCTTC.

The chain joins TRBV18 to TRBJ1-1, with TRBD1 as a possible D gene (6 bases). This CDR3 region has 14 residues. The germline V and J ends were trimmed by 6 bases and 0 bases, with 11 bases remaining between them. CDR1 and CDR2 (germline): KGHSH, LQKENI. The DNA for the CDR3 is TGTGCCAGCTCTCAACAGGGACTGAACACTGAAGCTTTCTTT. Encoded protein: CASSQQGLNTEAFF.

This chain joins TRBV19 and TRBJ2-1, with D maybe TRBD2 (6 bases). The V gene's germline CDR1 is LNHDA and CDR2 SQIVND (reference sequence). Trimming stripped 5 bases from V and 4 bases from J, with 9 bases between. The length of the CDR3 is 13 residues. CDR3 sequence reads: CASSEGLYNEQFF. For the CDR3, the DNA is TGTGCCAGTAGTGAGGGACTGTACAATGAGCAGTTCTTC. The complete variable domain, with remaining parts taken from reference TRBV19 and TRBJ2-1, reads DGGITQSPKYLFRKEGQNVTLSCEQNLNHDAMYWYRQDPGQGLRLIYYSQIVNDFQKGDIAEGYSVSREKKESFPLTVTSAQKNPTAFYLCASSEGLYNEQFFGPGTRLTVL.

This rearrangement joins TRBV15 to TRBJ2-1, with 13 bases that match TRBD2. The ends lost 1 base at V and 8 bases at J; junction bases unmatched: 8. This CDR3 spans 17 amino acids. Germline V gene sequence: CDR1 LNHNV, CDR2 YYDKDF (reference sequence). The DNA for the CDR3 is TGTGCCACCAGCAGAGCTGGAACTAGCGGGGGGGGAGATGAGCAGTTCTTC. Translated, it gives CATSRAGTSGGGDEQFF. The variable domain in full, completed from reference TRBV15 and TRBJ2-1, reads DAMVIQNPRYQVTQFGKPVTLSCSQTLNHNVMYWYQQKSSQAPKLLFHYYDKDFNNEADTPDNFQSRRPNTSFCFLDIRSPGLGDTAMYLCATSRAGTSGGGDEQFFGPGTRLTVL.

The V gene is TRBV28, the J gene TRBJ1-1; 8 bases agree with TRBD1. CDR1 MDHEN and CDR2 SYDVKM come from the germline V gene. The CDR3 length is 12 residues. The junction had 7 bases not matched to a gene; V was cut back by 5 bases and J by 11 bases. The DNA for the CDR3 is TGTGCCAGCAGTAAGTCAGGGGGCATGGCTTTCTTT. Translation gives CASSKSGGMAFF.

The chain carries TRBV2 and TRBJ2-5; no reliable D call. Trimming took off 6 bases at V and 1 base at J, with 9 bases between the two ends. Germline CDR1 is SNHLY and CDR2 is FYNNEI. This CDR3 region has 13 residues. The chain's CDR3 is CASRGLTQETQYF. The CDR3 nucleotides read TGTGCCAGCAGGGGCCTAACCCAAGAGACCCAGTACTTC.

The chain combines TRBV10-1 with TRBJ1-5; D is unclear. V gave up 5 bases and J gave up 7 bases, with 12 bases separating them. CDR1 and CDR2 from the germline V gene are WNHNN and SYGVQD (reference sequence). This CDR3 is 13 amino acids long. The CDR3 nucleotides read TGCGCCAGCAGTCCCGGGGTGGGGCAGCCCCAGCATTTT. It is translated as CASSPGVGQPQHF.

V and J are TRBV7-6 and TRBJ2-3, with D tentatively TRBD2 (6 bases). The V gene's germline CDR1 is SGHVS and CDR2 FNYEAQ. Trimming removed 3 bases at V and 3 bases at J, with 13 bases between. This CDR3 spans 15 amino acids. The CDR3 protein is CASSLGPGRTDTQYF. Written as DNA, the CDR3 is TGTGCCAGCAGCTTGGGGCCAGGGAGGACAGATACGCAGTATTTT.

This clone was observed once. The CDR3 coding sequence is TGTGCCAGCAGGCAGGGCGTCAATCAGCCCCAGCATTTT. It is translated as CASRQGVNQPQHF. The chain employs TRBV6-5 and TRBJ1-5; D may be TRBD1 (5 bases). Trimming removed 6 bases from V and 3 bases from J, with 9 bases in between. This CDR3 is built from 13 residues. Germline V gene sequence: CDR1 MNHEY, CDR2 SVGAGI.

Here the CDR3 DNA reads TGTGCCTGGAGTGTAGGGGTAGGCACTGAAGCTTTCTTT. Amino acid sequence: CAWSVGVGTEAFF. The chain has TRBV30 and TRBJ1-1, with D perhaps matching TRBD1 (5 bases). Germline values: CDR1 GTSNPN, CDR2 SVGIG (reference sequence). The CDR3 is 13 residues long. The ends were cut back, 0 bases at V and 4 bases at J, with 9 bases in the middle.

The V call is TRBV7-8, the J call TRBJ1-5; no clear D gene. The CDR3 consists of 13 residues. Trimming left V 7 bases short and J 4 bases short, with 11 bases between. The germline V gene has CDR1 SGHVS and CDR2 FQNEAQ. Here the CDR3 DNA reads TGTGCCAGCAAGCAGGCGACGAATCAGCCCCAGCATTTT. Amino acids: CASKQATNQPQHF.

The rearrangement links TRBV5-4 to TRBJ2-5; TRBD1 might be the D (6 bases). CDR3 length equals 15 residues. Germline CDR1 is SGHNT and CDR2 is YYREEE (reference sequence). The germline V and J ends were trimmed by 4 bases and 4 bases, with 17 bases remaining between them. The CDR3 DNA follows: TGTGCCAGCAGCAAAGGGGGAACAGTCGTAGAGACCCAGTACTTC. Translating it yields CASSKGGTVVETQYF.

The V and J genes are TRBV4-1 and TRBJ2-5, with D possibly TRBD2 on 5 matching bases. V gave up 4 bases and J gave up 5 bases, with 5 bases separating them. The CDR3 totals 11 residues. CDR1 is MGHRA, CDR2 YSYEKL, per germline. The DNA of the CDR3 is TGCGCCAGCAGCCGAGGGGAGACCCAGTACTTC. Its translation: CASSRGETQYF.

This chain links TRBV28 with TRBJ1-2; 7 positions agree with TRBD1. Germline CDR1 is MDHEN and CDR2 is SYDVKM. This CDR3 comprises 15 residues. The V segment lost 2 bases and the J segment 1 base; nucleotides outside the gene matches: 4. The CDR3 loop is CASSLAAGGNYGYTF. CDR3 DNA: TGTGCCAGCAGTTTAGCGGCAGGGGGTAACTATGGCTACACCTTC.

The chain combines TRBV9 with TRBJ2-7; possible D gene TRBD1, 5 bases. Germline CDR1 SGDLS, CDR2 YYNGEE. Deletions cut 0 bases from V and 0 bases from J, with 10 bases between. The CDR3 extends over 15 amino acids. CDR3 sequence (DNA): TGTGCCAGCAGCGTAGGTGGAGACAGCTCCTACGAGCAGTACTTC. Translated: CASSVGGDSSYEQYF.

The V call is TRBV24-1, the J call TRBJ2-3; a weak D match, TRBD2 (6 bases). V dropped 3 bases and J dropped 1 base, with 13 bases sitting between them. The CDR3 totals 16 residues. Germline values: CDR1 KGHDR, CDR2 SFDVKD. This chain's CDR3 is CATSDRRDGGTDTQYF. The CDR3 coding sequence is TGTGCCACCAGTGATCGGCGGGACGGGGGCACAGATACGCAGTATTTT.

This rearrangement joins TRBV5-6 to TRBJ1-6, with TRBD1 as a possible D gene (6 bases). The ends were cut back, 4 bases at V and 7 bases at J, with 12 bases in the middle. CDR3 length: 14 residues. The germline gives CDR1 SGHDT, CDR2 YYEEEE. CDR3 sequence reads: CASSIRDTNSPLHF. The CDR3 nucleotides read TGTGCCAGCAGCATCCGGGACACAAATTCACCCCTCCACTTT.

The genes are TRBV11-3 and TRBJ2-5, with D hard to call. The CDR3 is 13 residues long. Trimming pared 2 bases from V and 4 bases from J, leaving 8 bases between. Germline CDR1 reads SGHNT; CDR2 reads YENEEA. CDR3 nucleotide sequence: TGTGCCAGCAGCTTATACGCCAGAGAGACCCAGTACTTC. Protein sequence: CASSLYARETQYF.

The CDR3: CSVEGPGSGNTIYF. For the CDR3, the DNA is TGCAGCGTTGAAGGGCCGGGATCTGGAAACACCATATATTTT. The chain joins TRBV29-1 to TRBJ1-3; D is ambiguous. Trimming cost V 1 base and J 1 base, with 8 bases left between them. Germline assignment: CDR1 SQVTM and CDR2 ANQGSEA. The CDR3 is 14 residues long.

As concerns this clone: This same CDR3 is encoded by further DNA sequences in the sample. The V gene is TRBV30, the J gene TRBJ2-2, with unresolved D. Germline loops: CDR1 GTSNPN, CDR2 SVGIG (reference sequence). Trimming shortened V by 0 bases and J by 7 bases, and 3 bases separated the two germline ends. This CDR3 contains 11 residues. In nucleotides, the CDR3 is TGTGCCTGGAGTGTACTCGGGGAGCTGTTTTTT. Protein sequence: CAWSVLGELFF.

CDR3 bases: TGTGCCAGTAGATCTCCGGGCGGGAGGGACACAGATACGCAGTATTTT. Its protein product is CASRSPGGRDTDTQYF. The genes are TRBV19 and TRBJ2-3, with 9 bases lining up with TRBD2. The germline gives CDR1 LNHDA, CDR2 SQIVND (reference sequence). V lost 6 bases to trimming and J lost 2 bases; unmatched junction nucleotides: 9. The CDR3 contains 16 residues.

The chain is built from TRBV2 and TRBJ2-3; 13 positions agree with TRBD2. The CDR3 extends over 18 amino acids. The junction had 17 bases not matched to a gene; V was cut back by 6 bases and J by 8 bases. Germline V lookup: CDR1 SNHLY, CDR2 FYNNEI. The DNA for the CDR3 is TGTGCCAGCAGCACGAAACTAGCGGGAGGGCCTCGGATTGCTACGCAGTATTTT. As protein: CASSTKLAGGPRIATQYF.

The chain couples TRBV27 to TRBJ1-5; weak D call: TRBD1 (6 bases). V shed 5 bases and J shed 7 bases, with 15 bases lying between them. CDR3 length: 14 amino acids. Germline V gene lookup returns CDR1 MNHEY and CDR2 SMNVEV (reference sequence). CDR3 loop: CASSPPGQLQPQHF. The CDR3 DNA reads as TGTGCCAGCAGTCCACCCGGACAGCTACAGCCCCAGCATTTT.